The present entry profiles one TCR beta chain with its context. The antigen is unknown. V was trimmed by 6 bases and J by 2 bases, leaving 20 bases between them. The CDR3 is made up of 16 amino acids. The germline V gene encodes CDR1 SGHVS and CDR2 FQNEAQ. The data were taken from a study of cytomegalovirus exposure and HLA in healthy donors. Study details: Unique TCRs numbering around 80 million, obtained from HLA-typed donors, made up an early data release. Overall study results and limits: Excluded: some indistinguishable V segments such as TRBV6-2 and TRBV6-3.

PCR involved 60 Vbeta and 13 Jbeta primers. The repertoire was sequenced with immunoSEQ multiplex PCR; TCRdb's copy has only in-frame clones and lacks some. The table lists 310,000 or so clones, roughly 89% of them singletons, with 2% to 3% in the top ten. The sequenced sample was PBMCs. The V gene is TRBV7-8, the J gene TRBJ2-7, with D perhaps matching TRBD2 (7 bases). The source of this sequence is a woman aged 18-29 years in good health and CMV-seronegative. The CDR3 DNA reads as TGTGCCAGCAGTTCAACCTCGGGGGGCCGAGCCTACGAGCAGTACTTC. Translated, it gives CASSSTSGGRAYEQYF.